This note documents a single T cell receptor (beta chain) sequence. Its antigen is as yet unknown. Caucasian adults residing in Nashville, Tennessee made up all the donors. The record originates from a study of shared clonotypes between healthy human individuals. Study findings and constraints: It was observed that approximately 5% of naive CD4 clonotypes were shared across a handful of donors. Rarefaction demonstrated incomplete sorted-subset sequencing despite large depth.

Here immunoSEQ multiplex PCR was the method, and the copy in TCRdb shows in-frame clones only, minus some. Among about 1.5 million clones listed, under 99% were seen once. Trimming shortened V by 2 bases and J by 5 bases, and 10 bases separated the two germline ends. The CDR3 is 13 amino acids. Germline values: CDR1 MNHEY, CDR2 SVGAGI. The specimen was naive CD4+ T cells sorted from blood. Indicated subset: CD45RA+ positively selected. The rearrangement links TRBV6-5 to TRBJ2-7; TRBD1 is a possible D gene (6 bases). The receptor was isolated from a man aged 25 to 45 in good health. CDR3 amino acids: CASSYTGFHEQYF. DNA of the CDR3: TGTGCCAGCAGTTACACAGGGTTCCACGAGCAGTACTTC.